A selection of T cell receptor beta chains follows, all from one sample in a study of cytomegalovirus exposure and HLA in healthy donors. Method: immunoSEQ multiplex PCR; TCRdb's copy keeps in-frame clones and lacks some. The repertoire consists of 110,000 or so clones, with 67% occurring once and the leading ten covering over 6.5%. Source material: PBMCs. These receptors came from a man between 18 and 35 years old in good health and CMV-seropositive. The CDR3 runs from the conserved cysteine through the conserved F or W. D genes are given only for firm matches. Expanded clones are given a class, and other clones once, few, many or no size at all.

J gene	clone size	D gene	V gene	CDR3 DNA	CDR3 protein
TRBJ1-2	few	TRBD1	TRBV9	TGTGCCAGCAAGGACAGGGGTTTGGCCGGCTACACCTTC	CASKDRGLAGYTF
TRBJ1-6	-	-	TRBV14	TGTGCCAGCAGCCAAAACTACAGGGTTCATTCACCCCTCCACTTT	CASSQNYRVHSPLHF
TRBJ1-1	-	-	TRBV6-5	TGTGCCAGCGCTCAAGGGGGTCTGGCCACTGAAGCTTTCTTT	CASAQGGLATEAFF
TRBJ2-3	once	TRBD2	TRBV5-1	TGCGCCAGCAGCTTGTTGGAGACTAGCGGGCCCCCAGATACGCAGTATTTT	CASSLLETSGPPDTQYF
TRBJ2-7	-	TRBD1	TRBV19	TGTGCCAGTAGTCCAACAGGACAGGGTACCTACGAGCAGTACTTC	CASSPTGQGTYEQYF
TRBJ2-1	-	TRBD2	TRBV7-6	TGTGCCAGCAGCTTAGACGCCGGACTAGCGGGGGGGCGGGGTGAGCAGTTCTTC	CASSLDAGLAGGRGEQFF
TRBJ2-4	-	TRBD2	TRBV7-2	TGTGCCAGCAGCTTAGACGGGGGGAGACGGTACTTC	CASSLDGGRRYF
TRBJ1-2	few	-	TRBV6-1	TGTGCCAGCAGCGCCTCAGGGGCCCCCTATGGCTACACCTTC	CASSASGAPYGYTF
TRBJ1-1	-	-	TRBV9	TGTGCCAGCAGGGACGGGGGGAAGAACACTGAAGCTTTCTTT	CASRDGGKNTEAFF
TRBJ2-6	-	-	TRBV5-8	TGTGCCAGCAGCAATCGACAGAGCTCTGGGGCCAACGTCCTGACTTTC	CASSNRQSSGANVLTF
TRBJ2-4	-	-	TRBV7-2	TGTGCCAGCAGCTTAGCCGGGGGGCCCAAAAACATTCAGTACTTC	CASSLAGGPKNIQYF
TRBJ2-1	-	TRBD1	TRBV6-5	TGTGCCAGCAGTCGACAGGGTGGCTACAATGAGCAGTTCTTC	CASSRQGGYNEQFF
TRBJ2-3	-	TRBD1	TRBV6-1	TGTGCCAGCCACACAGGGGGCACAGATACGCAGTATTTT	CASHTGGTDTQYF
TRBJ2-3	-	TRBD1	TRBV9	TGTGCCAGCAGCGTAAAAGACAGGGGAGGATCAGCAGATACGCAGTATTTT	CASSVKDRGGSADTQYF
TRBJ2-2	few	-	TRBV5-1	TGCGCCAGCAGCGTGGGGGCAGCGAACACCGGGGAGCTGTTTTTT	CASSVGAANTGELFF
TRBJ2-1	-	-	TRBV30	TGTGCCCGTAAGGGGGACCAGAATGAGCAGTTCTTC	CARKGDQNEQFF